These 25 T cell receptor beta chains were sequenced from one sample in a study of blood T cell repertoires in COVID-19. Only in-frame clones appear in the TCRdb table, and some are missing; sequencing was by immunoSEQ multiplex PCR. This sample has 60,000 to 85,000 clones, with 86% found just once. The sample was peripheral blood. The receptors here all came from a human donor in a cohort sampled during active COVID-19.

The chain employs TRBV18 and TRBJ2-5; unclear D gene. Trimming removed 4 bases from V and 0 bases from J, with 18 bases in between. This CDR3 spans 17 amino acids. Germline CDR1 and CDR2: KGHSH and LQKENI. The CDR3 DNA reads TGTGCCAGCTCACGGGTCCGAGGAAACGAGTACCAAGAGACCCAGTACTTC. It codes for CASSRVRGNEYQETQYF.

The chain is built from TRBV7-9 and TRBJ2-5, with D perhaps TRBD1 (6 bases). Germline V gives CDR1 SEHNR, CDR2 FQNEAQ (reference sequence). V was trimmed by 4 bases and J by 5 bases, leaving 14 bases between them. The CDR3 is 14 amino acids. The CDR3 is CASSSRGLGETQYF. In DNA, the CDR3 is TGTGCCAGCAGCTCCAGGGGCCTGGGTGAGACCCAGTACTTC.

The V call is TRBV4-2, the J call TRBJ1-1; no definite D call. CDR1 and CDR2 (germline): LGHNA, YNFKEQ. The CDR3 spans 15 residues. Trimming removed 3 bases from V and 1 base from J, with 12 bases in between. The CDR3 region has the DNA TGTGCCAGCAGCCACGGCGAGGGCTCGAACACTGAAGCTTTCTTT. As protein: CASSHGEGSNTEAFF.

Only a few counts were recorded for this clone. The chain uses TRBV19 and TRBJ1-1, with D maybe TRBD1 (6 bases). Germline CDR1 and CDR2: LNHDA and SQIVND (reference sequence). Trimming removed 2 bases at V and 3 bases at J, with 10 bases between. The length of the CDR3 is 14 residues. This CDR3 reads CASSIRRQDTEAFF. The DNA of the CDR3 is TGTGCCAGTAGTATAAGGAGACAGGACACTGAAGCTTTCTTT.

This clone was detected once. This rearrangement joins TRBV9 to TRBJ2-7; possibly TRBD2 for D (5 bases). This CDR3 has 15 amino acids. The V end was cut by 4 bases, the J end by 0 bases, with 14 bases between. Germline CDR1 is SGDLS and CDR2 is YYNGEE. CDR3 protein: CASSKLDGSSYEQYF. CDR3 coding DNA: TGTGCCAGCAGCAAGCTGGATGGGAGCTCCTACGAGCAGTACTTC.

The chain uses TRBV7-2 and TRBJ2-1; possible D gene TRBD1, 6 bases. The V gene's germline CDR1 is SGHTA and CDR2 FQGNSA. CDR3 size: 13 residues. V lost 5 bases to trimming and J lost 9 bases, with 14 bases between them. The CDR3 DNA is TGTGCCAGCAGCAACCGCAGGGGCACTGAGCAGTTCTTC. It translates to CASSNRRGTEQFF.

The rearrangement joins TRBV7-9 to TRBJ1-1; D gene uncertain. Trimming took off 2 bases at V and 0 bases at J, with 10 bases between the two ends. The CDR3 spans 15 residues. The germline gives CDR1 SEHNR, CDR2 FQNEAQ (reference sequence). This chain's CDR3 is CASSLTRSVNTEAFF. The CDR3, as DNA: TGTGCCAGCAGCTTAACTCGTTCTGTGAACACTGAAGCTTTCTTT.

The V gene is TRBV5-4, the J gene TRBJ2-3; 9 bases map to TRBD1. The CDR3 length is 16 residues. CDR1 and CDR2 (germline): SGHNT, YYREEE (reference sequence). The junction had 9 bases not matched to a gene; V was cut back by 4 bases and J by 3 bases. This CDR3 reads CASSKITGGITDTQYF. Written as DNA, the CDR3 is TGTGCCAGCAGCAAGATCACAGGGGGCATTACAGATACGCAGTATTTT.

A remark on this clone: The junction departs from germline at one end; a sequencing error may be responsible. The rearrangement joins TRBV20-1 to TRBJ2-7; D gene uncertain. Per germline, CDR1 DFQATT and CDR2 SNEGSKA (reference sequence). The length of the CDR3 is 11 residues. CDR3 nucleotide sequence: TGCAGTGCCAGAGCAAGCTCCGAGCAGTACTTC. Its protein is CSARASSEQYF.

The chain carries TRBV6-5 and TRBJ2-5; 8 bases fit TRBD1. J was trimmed by 5 bases and V by 2 bases; bases with no gene match: 7. Germline V CDR1 and CDR2: MNHEY, SVGAGI. This CDR3 has 15 amino acids. In nucleotides, the CDR3 is TGTGCCAGCAGTTACGCGGACAGGGTACGTGAGACCCAGTACTTC. It specifies CASSYADRVRETQYF.

This chain links TRBV24-1 with TRBJ1-2, with 8 bases that match TRBD1. The V gene end was trimmed by 4 bases and the J gene end by 6 bases; junction bases not matched to a gene: 9. The CDR3 runs 15 residues. Looked up from germline, CDR1 is KGHDR and CDR2 is SFDVKD. The CDR3 sequence is CATSEAGGDRHGYTF. The CDR3 nucleotides read TGTGCCACCAGTGAGGCGGGAGGGGACAGGCATGGCTACACCTTC.

The chain joins TRBV6-5 to TRBJ1-2; 7 bases fit TRBD1. The CDR3 consists of 14 residues. Germline values: CDR1 MNHEY, CDR2 SVGAGI. The V segment lost 5 bases and the J segment 2 bases; nucleotides outside the gene matches: 5. The CDR3 DNA is TGTGCCAGCAGTCCCCAGACAGGGAACTATGGCTACACCTTC. It encodes CASSPQTGNYGYTF.

The chain has TRBV27 and TRBJ1-5, with 10 bases aligning to TRBD1. Germline CDR1 reads MNHEY; CDR2 reads SMNVEV (reference sequence). CDR3 length: 12 residues. The V and J ends lost 8 bases and 7 bases, in that order; junction bases with no gene match: 2. The CDR3 loop is CASWDRGQPQHF. The CDR3 coding sequence is TGTGCCAGCTGGGACAGGGGACAGCCCCAGCATTTT.

The chain joins TRBV5-6 to TRBJ2-5; 8 positions match TRBD1. V lost 0 bases, J lost 3 bases, and 4 bases stayed unmatched. The CDR3 loop spans 15 amino acids. CDR1 and CDR2 (germline): SGHDT, YYEEEE. The CDR3 reads CASSLEQGVEETQYF. CDR3 sequence (DNA): TGTGCCAGCAGCTTGGAACAGGGGGTCGAAGAGACCCAGTACTTC.

This sequence joins TRBV3-1 (or the pseudogene TRBV3-2) and TRBJ1-2, with D uncertain. This CDR3 is 16 amino acids long. The V gene's germline CDR1 is LGHDT and CDR2 YNNKEL (reference sequence). V was pared by 2 bases and J by 2 bases, with 15 bases between. This CDR3 is CASSQTSGAPNYGYTF. The CDR3 DNA reads TGTGCCAGCAGCCAAACCTCAGGTGCCCCCAACTATGGCTACACCTTC.

The chain couples TRBV5-5 to TRBJ1-1, with D unresolved. In germline, CDR1 is SGHKS, CDR2 YYEKEE (reference sequence). There are 13 residues in the CDR3. Deletions cut 3 bases from V and 1 base from J, with 7 bases between. CDR3 sequence reads: CASSWAQNTEAFF. The CDR3 bases are TGTGCCAGCAGCTGGGCCCAGAACACTGAAGCTTTCTTT.

This chain joins TRBV11-2 and TRBJ1-6; 8 bases align to TRBD1. Germline V gene data show CDR1 as SGHAT and CDR2 as FQNNGV. This CDR3 is built from 15 residues. With 5 bases clipped from V and 8 bases from J, the junction kept 8 bases outside the gene matches. The DNA of the CDR3 is TGTGCCAGCAGCCCGCGGACAGGGATACATTCACCCCTCCACTTT. Its protein is CASSPRTGIHSPLHF.

The chain has TRBV29-1 and TRBJ1-2, with TRBD1 identical over 7 bases. Trimming cost V 6 bases and J 1 base; bases outside gene matches: 8. CDR1 and CDR2 (germline): SQVTM, ANQGSEA. CDR3 length equals 14 residues. This chain's CDR3 is CSVRSQGVNYGYTF. The CDR3 region has the DNA TGCAGCGTGAGAAGCCAGGGGGTTAACTATGGCTACACCTTC.

The chain uses TRBV6-1 and TRBJ2-2; D perhaps matches TRBD1 (7 bases). The V and J ends lost 0 bases and 4 bases respectively, with 15 bases between them. The CDR3 is made up of 17 amino acids. Germline CDR1 and CDR2: MNHNS and SASEGT. The DNA for the CDR3 is TGTGCCAGCAGTGAAGCGCGGGGTAGGGGGCTCACCGGGGAGCTGTTTTTT. The encoded protein is CASSEARGRGLTGELFF.

The chain employs TRBV27 and TRBJ1-6; D perhaps matches TRBD1 (5 bases). Trimming removed 0 bases at V and 8 bases at J, with 17 bases between. CDR3 length equals 17 residues. The germline V gene encodes CDR1 MNHEY and CDR2 SMNVEV (reference sequence). The CDR3 bases are TGTGCCAGCAGTTTATCGGAGACAGCTGTACGCCATTCACCCCTCCACTTT. This sequence encodes CASSLSETAVRHSPLHF.

V and J are TRBV6-5 and TRBJ2-7, with D perhaps matching TRBD2 (7 bases). Trimming took 6 bases from V and 5 from J, leaving 14 bases between them. The V gene's germline CDR1 is MNHEY and CDR2 SVGAGI. This CDR3 has 13 residues. For the CDR3, the DNA is TGTGCCAGCAGGGGGGGCGGGGGCGACGAGCAGTACTTC. This gives the protein CASRGGGGDEQYF.

The chain links TRBV5-4 to TRBJ2-5; TRBD1 matches 7 bases. V trimming: 0 bases; J trimming: 5 bases; junction bases outside the gene matches: 7. The CDR3 length is 15 residues. Germline loops: CDR1 SGHNT, CDR2 YYREEE (reference sequence). The CDR3 protein is CASSLVSGRGETQYF. The CDR3 DNA is TGTGCCAGCAGCTTGGTTTCGGGCAGGGGGGAGACCCAGTACTTC.

The V and J genes are TRBV19 and TRBJ1-4, with D maybe TRBD1 (6 bases). In germline, CDR1 is LNHDA, CDR2 SQIVND (reference sequence). The CDR3 length is 16 residues. The V and J ends lost 5 bases and 7 bases respectively, with 20 bases between them. CDR3 sequence: CASSLIGGARFEKLFF. As DNA, the CDR3 is TGTGCCAGTAGTCTCATCGGGGGGGCCAGATTTGAAAAACTGTTTTTT.

This clone was seen a few times. The genes are TRBV5-4 and TRBJ2-3; D perhaps matches TRBD1 (5 bases). CDR1 and CDR2 (germline): SGHNT, YYREEE (reference sequence). This CDR3 spans 15 amino acids. The ends were cut back, 6 bases at V and 2 bases at J, with 16 bases in the middle. The CDR3 is CASTTMGRTTDTQYF. CDR3 sequence (DNA): TGTGCCAGCACCACGATGGGGCGAACCACAGATACGCAGTATTTT.

This clone showed up just a few times. The chain joins TRBV7-3 to TRBJ1-2; D is perhaps TRBD1 (6 bases). Trimming pared 0 bases from V and 5 bases from J, leaving 16 bases between. Germline values: CDR1 SGHTA, CDR2 FQGTGA. This CDR3 has 16 residues. CDR3 coding DNA: TGTGCCAGCAGCTTAACCGCGGGCAGGGGAGAGTATGGCTACACCTTC. Its protein product is CASSLTAGRGEYGYTF.